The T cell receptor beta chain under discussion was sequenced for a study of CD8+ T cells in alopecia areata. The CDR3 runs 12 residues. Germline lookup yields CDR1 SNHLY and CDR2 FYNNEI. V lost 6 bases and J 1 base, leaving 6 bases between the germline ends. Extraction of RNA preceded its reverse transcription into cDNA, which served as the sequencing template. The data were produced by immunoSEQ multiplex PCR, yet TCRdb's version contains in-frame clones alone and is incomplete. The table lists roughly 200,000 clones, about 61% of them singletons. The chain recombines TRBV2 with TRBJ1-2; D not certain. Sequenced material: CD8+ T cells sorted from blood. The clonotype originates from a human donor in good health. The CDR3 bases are TGTGCCAGCAGGGCGGGTAACTATGGCTACACCTTC. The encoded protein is CASRAGNYGYTF.